This T cell receptor beta chain is drawn from a study of T cells in Graves' hyperthyroidism and ophthalmopathy. Study-level points and caveats: Peripheral blood also featured most of the thyroid clonotypes expanded above 0.001. A model using 13 V-J features told ophthalmopathy apart from stable hyperthyroidism.

Based on clinical symptoms, serum thyroxine and TRAb, thyroid ultrasound and orbital computed tomography, diagnoses were reached. This clonotype was seen ten or more times. Its matching antigen is unknown. RNA transcripts provided the source from which TCR beta CDR3 regions were amplified. In the first-round RT-PCR of the TCR CDR3, the HTBI primer set was used. MiXCR was run by TCRdb on the multiplex PCR reads, yielding one entry per CDR3 protein. This table holds hundreds of thousands of distinct CDR3 sequences, approximately 14% found once. Between the trimmed V and J ends, which lost 0 bases and 8 bases, there was a span of 11 bases. The CDR3 has 13 amino acids. Germline values: CDR1 SGHRS, CDR2 YFSETQ.

V usage is TRBV5-1 and J usage is TRBJ1-1, with a weak D call TRBD1 (5 bases). The receptor comes from a woman between 45 and 65 years old with Graves' ophthalmopathy. Sequencing was performed on blood. Here the CDR3 reads CASSLDLGTEAFF. Written as DNA, the CDR3 is TGCGCCAGCAGCTTGGATTTGGGGACGGAAGCTTTCTTT. Filled out from reference TRBV5-1 and TRBJ1-1, the complete variable domain reads KAGVTQTPRYLIKTRGQQVTLSCSPISGHRSVSWYQQTPGQGLQFLFEYFSETQRNKGNFPGRFSGRQFSNSRSEMNVSTLELGDSALYLCASSLDLGTEAFFGQGTRLTVV.